The 23 T cell receptor beta chains presented below share a single source sample, sequenced in a study of shared clonotypes between healthy human individuals. Sequencing used immunoSEQ multiplex PCR; TCRdb keeps in-frame clones, though not all of them. This sample has about 1 million clones, with approximately 76% found just once. The specimen was memory CD4+ T cells sorted from blood. Subset: CD45RA-negative fraction. The receptors shown here come from a man between 18 and 29 years old in good health.

This clone occurred a few times. The V call is TRBV2, the J call TRBJ1-6; D unclear. Per the germline V gene, CDR1 is SNHLY and CDR2 is FYNNEI. There are 13 residues in the CDR3. The V gene lost 7 bases and the J gene lost 3 bases, with 7 bases spanning the gap. The DNA for the CDR3 is TGTGCCAGCAAGCAGGACTATAATTCACCCCTCCACTTT. Translation gives CASKQDYNSPLHF.

The chain combines TRBV5-1 with TRBJ1-1; D unresolved. Per the germline V gene, CDR1 is SGHRS and CDR2 is YFSETQ. The germline V and J ends were trimmed by 5 bases and 1 base, with 3 bases remaining between them. This CDR3 has 11 residues. The CDR3 sequence: CASRGNTEAFF. The DNA of the CDR3 is TGCGCCAGCAGAGGGAACACTGAAGCTTTCTTT.

The rearrangement joins TRBV4-1 to TRBJ2-7, with TRBD1 matching 9 bases. Germline CDR1 is MGHRA and CDR2 is YSYEKL. The CDR3 consists of 15 residues. The trim removed 2 bases at V and 4 bases at J, leaving 6 bases unmatched. The CDR3 bases are TGCGCCAGCAGCCAAACACAGGGGGCGCGGTACGAGCAGTACTTC. The encoded protein is CASSQTQGARYEQYF.

This rearrangement joins TRBV6-5 to TRBJ1-6; a weak D match, TRBD1 (5 bases). CDR1 is MNHEY and CDR2 is SVGAGI in the germline V gene. The V and J ends lost 4 bases and 7 bases respectively, with 11 bases between them. This CDR3 contains 14 residues. CDR3 region: CASSSGFGNSPLHF. CDR3 nucleotides: TGTGCCAGCAGTTCAGGGTTCGGGAATTCACCCCTCCACTTT.

The chain carries TRBV6-6 and TRBJ1-5, with 8 bases lining up with TRBD1. From germline, CDR1 is MNHNY and CDR2 SVGAGI (reference sequence). Trimming cost V 6 bases and J 5 bases; bases outside gene matches: 3. The CDR3 extends over 13 amino acids. The CDR3 nucleotides read TGTGCCAGCAGCGACAGGGGTTATCAGCCCCAGCATTTT. This gives the protein CASSDRGYQPQHF.

This rearrangement joins TRBV7-2 to TRBJ2-2; tentatively, D is TRBD1 (6 bases). CDR3 length: 15 residues. CDR1 and CDR2 from the germline V gene are SGHTA and FQGNSA. Trimming took off 4 bases at V and 1 base at J, with 10 bases between the two ends. The CDR3, as DNA: TGTGCCAGCAGCTCTTTGGACAGGAACACCGGGGAGCTGTTTTTT. Its protein is CASSSLDRNTGELFF.

V gene TRBV5-1 combines with J gene TRBJ2-7, with 7 bases matching TRBD1. The ends lost 5 bases at V and 1 base at J; junction bases unmatched: 12. The CDR3 runs 16 residues. Germline V CDR1 and CDR2: SGHRS, YFSETQ. The CDR3 region is CASSKGAGTVSYEQYF. The CDR3 nucleotides are TGCGCCAGCAGTAAGGGCGCCGGGACAGTGTCCTACGAGCAGTACTTC. The full variable domain, rest sourced from reference TRBV5-1 and TRBJ2-7, is KAGVTQTPRYLIKTRGQQVTLSCSPISGHRSVSWYQQTPGQGLQFLFEYFSETQRNKGNFPGRFSGRQFSNSRSEMNVSTLELGDSALYLCASSKGAGTVSYEQYFGPGTRLTVT.

This rearrangement joins TRBV9 to TRBJ2-7, with a tentative D call TRBD2 (6 bases). CDR1 is SGDLS, CDR2 YYNGEE, per germline. V dropped 3 bases and J dropped 5 bases, with 18 bases sitting between them. The CDR3 has 15 residues. The CDR3 DNA sequence: TGTGCCAGCAGCGAGGGACTCCGGGGCGGCGACGAGCAGTACTTC. Protein: CASSEGLRGGDEQYF.

In its sample, this clone was seen many times. The chain joins TRBV5-1 to TRBJ1-2; the D gene is possibly TRBD1 (5 bases). This CDR3 has 13 amino acids. V was trimmed by 4 bases and J by 6 bases, leaving 13 bases between them. Germline loops: CDR1 SGHRS, CDR2 YFSETQ. The chain's CDR3 is CASSPGTTHGYTF. Written as DNA, the CDR3 is TGCGCCAGCAGCCCCGGGACTACCCATGGCTACACCTTC.

This chain connects TRBV30 to TRBJ1-1; the D gene is possibly TRBD1 (5 bases). Trimming took 0 bases from V and 5 from J, leaving 16 bases between them. Looked up from germline, CDR1 is GTSNPN and CDR2 is SVGIG (reference sequence). The CDR3 runs 15 residues. CDR3 amino acids: CAWSVWSAGRTEAFF. The DNA of the CDR3 is TGTGCCTGGAGTGTATGGTCTGCAGGGAGGACTGAAGCTTTCTTT.

The V gene is TRBV5-1, the J gene TRBJ2-5; TRBD1 matches at 9 bases. This CDR3 contains 15 residues. J lost 2 bases, V lost 0 bases, and 2 bases had no gene match. The germline gives CDR1 SGHRS, CDR2 YFSETQ. The CDR3 coding sequence is TGCGCCAGCAGCTTGGGGGGACAGGGACAAGAGACCCAGTACTTC. Its protein product is CASSLGGQGQETQYF.

The rearrangement uses TRBV9 and TRBJ1-3; tentative D call: TRBD1 (5 bases). This CDR3 is 15 amino acids long. Germline CDR1 SGDLS, CDR2 YYNGEE. The V end lost 3 bases, the J end lost 3 bases, and 13 bases lay between the germline ends. CDR3 residues: CASSALSQGGNTIYF. DNA of the CDR3: TGTGCCAGCAGCGCCCTTTCCCAGGGTGGAAACACCATATATTTT.

The V gene is TRBV4-3, the J gene TRBJ2-5; 9 bases line up with TRBD1. Germline lookup yields CDR1 LGHNA and CDR2 YSLEER. Trimming at V came to 5 bases and at J to 1 base, leaving 8 bases not matched to a gene. The CDR3 totals 16 residues. The DNA for the CDR3 is TGCGCCAGCAGCTCAAGGGGGACAGGGCTCCAAGAGACCCAGTACTTC. This encodes CASSSRGTGLQETQYF.

A note on this clone: This specimen includes other DNA sequences encoding the same CDR3. The CDR3 coding sequence is TGCAGTGCTAGAGCAGGGGGGGAGCAGTACTTC. This translates into CSARAGGEQYF. V and J are TRBV20-1 and TRBJ2-7; a possible D gene is TRBD1 (7 bases). Trimming left V 1 base short and J 7 bases short, with 8 bases between. The CDR3 totals 11 residues. CDR1 and CDR2 from the germline V gene are DFQATT and SNEGSKA (reference sequence).

The chain recombines TRBV5-1 with TRBJ2-2; D unresolved. CDR3 length: 14 residues. Trimming removed 6 bases at V and 2 bases at J, with 11 bases between. CDR1 and CDR2 from the germline V gene are SGHRS and YFSETQ. The CDR3 loop is CASKIIPNTGELFF. The DNA for the CDR3 is TGCGCCAGCAAGATAATACCTAACACCGGGGAGCTGTTTTTT. The full variable domain, its missing parts supplied by reference TRBV5-1 and TRBJ2-2, is KAGVTQTPRYLIKTRGQQVTLSCSPISGHRSVSWYQQTPGQGLQFLFEYFSETQRNKGNFPGRFSGRQFSNSRSEMNVSTLELGDSALYLCASKIIPNTGELFFGEGSRLTVL.

V is TRBV5-1 and J is TRBJ2-4, with D unresolved. The germline V gene encodes CDR1 SGHRS and CDR2 YFSETQ. Trimming took 1 base from V and 1 from J, leaving 12 bases between them. CDR3 size: 16 residues. The CDR3 bases are TGCGCCAGCAGCTTGTCCTGGGGAATGGCCAAAAACATTCAGTACTTC. Amino acid sequence: CASSLSWGMAKNIQYF.

The chain links TRBV11-2 to TRBJ2-4, with a possible D match to TRBD2 (5 bases). V was shortened by 0 bases and J by 0 bases, with 9 bases between the two germline ends. In germline, CDR1 is SGHAT, CDR2 FQNNGV. This CDR3 is 16 amino acids long. The CDR3 reads CASSLDSGLAKNIQYF. CDR3 bases: TGTGCCAGCAGCTTAGATTCGGGGTTAGCCAAAAACATTCAGTACTTC.

This clone was counted between two and nine times. The sample holds other DNA sequences that translate to the same CDR3. The rearrangement joins TRBV10-3 to TRBJ2-3, with D unresolved. The CDR3 is 13 amino acids. Germline lookup yields CDR1 ENHRY and CDR2 SYGVKD. Trimming cost V 3 bases and J 5 bases, with 9 bases left between them. CDR3 sequence: CAISESRKDTQYF. The CDR3 DNA sequence: TGTGCCATCAGTGAATCGAGGAAAGATACGCAGTATTTT.

There are a few counts of this clone. The V gene is TRBV2, the J gene TRBJ1-1; possibly TRBD1 for D (5 bases). The germline CDR1 and CDR2 sequences are SNHLY and FYNNEI. The V end lost 5 bases, the J end lost 5 bases, and 15 bases lay between the germline ends. The CDR3 runs 14 residues. For the CDR3, the DNA is TGTGCCAGCAGTAATGCAGGGATGGGGACTGAAGCTTTCTTT. As protein: CASSNAGMGTEAFF.

CDR3 region: CASSGASGGANEQFF. The CDR3 DNA follows: TGTGCCAGCAGCGGAGCTAGCGGGGGGGCCAATGAGCAGTTCTTC. J is TRBJ2-1 and V is TRBV28; the match to TRBD2 covers 12 bases. The J segment lost 6 bases and the V segment lost 6 bases, leaving 6 bases of the junction unmatched. The germline V gene has CDR1 MDHEN and CDR2 SYDVKM. CDR3 length equals 15 residues.

This clone was seen more than once but under ten times. Other DNA sequences in the sample encode the same CDR3. The chain joins TRBV5-6 to TRBJ1-2; the D gene is possibly TRBD1 (5 bases). Germline V lookup: CDR1 SGHDT, CDR2 YYEEEE. With 1 base removed from V and 3 bases from J, the gap between germline ends came to 7 bases. The CDR3 runs 13 residues. This chain's CDR3 is CASSLTGDYGYTF. The DNA for the CDR3 is TGTGCCAGCAGCTTGACGGGGGACTATGGCTACACCTTC.

The chain is built from TRBV2 and TRBJ1-4, with D possibly matching TRBD1 (6 bases). The CDR3 is 14 amino acids. Trimming took off 5 bases at V and 5 bases at J, with 12 bases between the two ends. Germline lookup yields CDR1 SNHLY and CDR2 FYNNEI. The chain's CDR3 is CASSTTGFNEKLFF. The CDR3 DNA reads as TGTGCCAGCAGTACCACAGGGTTCAATGAAAAACTGTTTTTT.

V and J are TRBV9 and TRBJ2-5; D may match TRBD1 or TRBD2 (5 bases each). Germline CDR1 and CDR2: SGDLS and YYNGEE. The CDR3 sequence is 14 residues long. V was cut by 4 bases and J by 2 bases, with 12 bases left in between. CDR3 amino acids: CASSPGRQQETQYF. In DNA, the CDR3 is TGTGCCAGCAGCCCGGGACGACAACAAGAGACCCAGTACTTC.